These T cell receptor beta chains were read from a single sample in a study of T cell responses to AZD1222 COVID-19 vaccine. TCRdb keeps only in-frame clones here, not all; method: immunoSEQ multiplex PCR. The sample lists 65,000 to 80,000 clones; around 92% were seen once. The specimen comprised peripheral blood, sampled on day 0 of MenACWY control vaccination. All receptors derive from an adult in good health. Both conserved end residues are part of each CDR3. Fields, in order: J gene, D gene, clone size, V gene, CDR3 DNA, CDR3 protein. D genes are given only for firm matches. Size values are once, few and many counts, or a class for expanded clones, and some rows have none.

TRBJ1-1,TRBD1,few,TRBV5-8,TGTGCCAGCAGCTTGGAAACAGGGGCCGACACTGAAGCTTTCTTT,CASSLETGADTEAFF
TRBJ2-3,TRBD1,few,TRBV5-4,TGTGCCAGCAGCAGGGACAGTTTTAGCACAGATACGCAGTATTTT,CASSRDSFSTDTQYF
TRBJ2-5,-,-,TRBV28,TGTGCCAGCAGTCCCCACGCAGGTCTCCAAGAGACCCAGTACTTC,CASSPHAGLQETQYF
TRBJ2-1,TRBD1,-,TRBV5-1,TGCGCCAGCAGCTGGCAGGGGGCAGACGAGCAGTTCTTC,CASSWQGADEQFF
TRBJ2-2,-,-,TRBV5-1,TGCGCCAGAAACGGCGGGGAGCTGTTTTTT,CARNGGELFF
TRBJ2-7,TRBD2,-,TRBV2,TGTGCCAGCAGCCTCGGGACTATATCCTACGAGCAGTACTTC,CASSLGTISYEQYF
TRBJ2-1,-,-,TRBV5-6,TGTGCCAGCAGCTTGTGGGACTCATCCTACAATGAGCAGTTCTTC,CASSLWDSSYNEQFF
TRBJ2-1,-,-,TRBV7-2,TGTGCCAGCAGCCCCGGGGGCGTCGGGGGTCGGCGTATCTTC,CASSPGGVGGRRIF
TRBJ2-4,TRBD2,-,TRBV9,TGTGCCAGCAGCGAGGGACTAGCGGACTTAGCCCCGGCCAAAAACATTCAGTACTTC,CASSEGLADLAPAKNIQYF
TRBJ2-7,TRBD1,-,TRBV16,TGTGCCAGCAGCCTTAATTCCCGGCCAGGGGGCTGGTACGAGCAGTACTTC,CASSLNSRPGGWYEQYF
TRBJ2-5,-,-,TRBV27,TGTGCCAGCAGTTTTCGGAGACAAGAGACCCAGTACTTC,CASSFRRQETQYF
TRBJ1-6,-,-,TRBV7-9,TGTGCCAGCAGCTTAGGGCCGCCTCATAATTCACCCCTCCACTTT,CASSLGPPHNSPLHF
TRBJ2-7,-,once,TRBV5-5,TGTGCCAGCAGCCATTCCGCAGGGATTCTATACTACGAGCAGTACTTC,CASSHSAGILYYEQYF
TRBJ2-2,TRBD1,-,TRBV5-1,TGCGCCAGCAGCTTGTTACAGGGGGACACCGGGGAGCTGTTTTTT,CASSLLQGDTGELFF
TRBJ2-5,-,-,TRBV28,TGTGCCAGCAGCCTGGCAGGGCCCCTCCAAGAGACCCAGTACTTC,CASSLAGPLQETQYF
TRBJ1-6,-,-,TRBV3-1/TRBV3-2,TGTGCCAGCAGCTGTTCTAATCCCTTTCATAATCATAATTCACCCCTCCACTTT,CASSCSNPFHNHNSPLHF
TRBJ2-1,-,-,TRBV2,TGTGCCAGCGGAACAGCCACAGGCCTTAACAATGAGCAGTTCTTC,CASGTATGLNNEQFF
TRBJ1-2,TRBD1,once,TRBV4-3,TGCGCCAGCAGCCAAGGAGGGACAGGTTCTCTCCTCGGTGGCTACACCTTC,CASSQGGTGSLLGGYTF
TRBJ2-3,TRBD1,-,TRBV6-2/TRBV6-3,TGTGCCAGCAGTCAGAGCGGGACAGGGCAGAATACGCAGTATTTT,CASSQSGTGQNTQYF
TRBJ2-7,-,-,TRBV28,TGTGCCAGCAGTCCAAGGGCAGGGGTGGTTTCCTACGAGCAGTACTTC,CASSPRAGVVSYEQYF
TRBJ2-3,-,once,TRBV14,TGTGCCAGCAGCCTAGAAAGGACCTCCACAGATACGCAGTATTTT,CASSLERTSTDTQYF
TRBJ1-1,-,-,TRBV9,TGTGCCAGCAGCTTCCGGGACCGTACTGAAGCTTTCTTT,CASSFRDRTEAFF
TRBJ1-5,-,-,TRBV12-3/TRBV12-4,TGTGCCAGCAGTTTAGGCGTCAATCAGCCCCAGCATTTT,CASSLGVNQPQHF
TRBJ1-3,-,-,TRBV10-3,TGTGCCATCGGGACAACTGGAAACACCATATATTTT,CAIGTTGNTIYF
TRBJ1-3,-,-,TRBV6-2/TRBV6-3,TGTGCCAGCAGTCCGGGACACTCTGGAAACACCATATATTTT,CASSPGHSGNTIYF
TRBJ1-5,-,-,TRBV30,TGTGCCTGGAGCACCCAAACGGGGCTTGGTCAGCCCCAGCATTTT,CAWSTQTGLGQPQHF
TRBJ2-3,-,-,TRBV5-1,TGCGCCAGCAGCTTGGGTCAGGAATACACAGATACGCAGTATTTT,CASSLGQEYTDTQYF
TRBJ2-3,-,-,TRBV6-5,TGTGCCAGCAGTTACAGGGGGGGGGCATTTGATACGCAGTATTTT,CASSYRGGAFDTQYF
TRBJ2-7,TRBD1,-,TRBV2,TGTGCCAGCAGTGGGGACAGGGTTTTTTACGAGCAGTACTTC,CASSGDRVFYEQYF
TRBJ1-1,-,-,TRBV2,TGTGCCACCACCTTGGACCGTGACACTGAAGCTTTCTTT,CATTLDRDTEAFF
TRBJ2-3,-,once,TRBV2,TGTGCCAGCACAGGGGTGGGTACAGATACGCAGTATTTT,CASTGVGTDTQYF
TRBJ2-7,-,-,TRBV6-5,TGTGCCAGCAGTTATCGCGCAGGCCTCTACGAGCAGTACTTC,CASSYRAGLYEQYF
TRBJ1-1,-,-,TRBV7-9,TGTGCCAGCAGCTTCTGGACAGAGAACACTGAAGCTTTCTTT,CASSFWTENTEAFF
TRBJ2-4,TRBD1,once,TRBV19,TGTGCCAGTAGTATCCAGACAGGGATAGCCAAAAACATTCAGTACTTC,CASSIQTGIAKNIQYF
TRBJ1-5,-,-,TRBV2,TGTGCCAGCAGTGGTGAACAGGGTAGCAATCAGCCCCAGCATTTT,CASSGEQGSNQPQHF
TRBJ1-1,TRBD1,few,TRBV7-2,TGTGCCAGCAGCTTATTTCAGGGGGCTACTGAAGCTTTCTTT,CASSLFQGATEAFF
TRBJ2-3,-,-,TRBV24-1,TGTGCCACCAGTGATTTCTTTAGCGGAGATACGCAGTATTTT,CATSDFFSGDTQYF